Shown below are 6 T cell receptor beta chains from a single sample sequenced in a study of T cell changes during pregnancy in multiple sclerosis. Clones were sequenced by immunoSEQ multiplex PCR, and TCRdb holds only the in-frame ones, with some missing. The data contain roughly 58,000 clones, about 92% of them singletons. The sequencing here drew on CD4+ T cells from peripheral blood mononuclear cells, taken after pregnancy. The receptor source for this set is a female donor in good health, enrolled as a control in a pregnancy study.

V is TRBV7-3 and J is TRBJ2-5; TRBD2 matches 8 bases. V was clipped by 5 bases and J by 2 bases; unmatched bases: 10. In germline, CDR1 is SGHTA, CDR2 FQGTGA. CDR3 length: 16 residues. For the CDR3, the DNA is TGTGCCAGCAGCCGAGGCGGCGGGGGGAGGCAAGAGACCCAGTACTTC. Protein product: CASSRGGGGRQETQYF.

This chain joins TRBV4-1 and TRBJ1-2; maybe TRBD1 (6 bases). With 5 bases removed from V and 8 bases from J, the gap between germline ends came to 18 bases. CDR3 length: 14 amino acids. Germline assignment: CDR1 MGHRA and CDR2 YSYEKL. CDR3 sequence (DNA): TGCGCCAGCAGCACACAGGGTACCCAACGAGGCTACACCTTC. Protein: CASSTQGTQRGYTF.

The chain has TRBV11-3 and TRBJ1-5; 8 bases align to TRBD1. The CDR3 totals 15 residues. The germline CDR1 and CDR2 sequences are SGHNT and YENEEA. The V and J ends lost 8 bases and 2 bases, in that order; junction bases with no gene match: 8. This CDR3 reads CASPSPGGGNQPQHF. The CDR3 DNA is TGTGCCAGCCCCTCCCCAGGGGGCGGCAATCAGCCCCAGCATTTT.

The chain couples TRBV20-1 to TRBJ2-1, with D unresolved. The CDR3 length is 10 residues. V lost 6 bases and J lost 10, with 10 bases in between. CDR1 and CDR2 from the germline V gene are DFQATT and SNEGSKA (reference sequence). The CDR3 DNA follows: TGCAGTGCCCGAGAGGCAGAGCAGTTCTTC. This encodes CSAREAEQFF.

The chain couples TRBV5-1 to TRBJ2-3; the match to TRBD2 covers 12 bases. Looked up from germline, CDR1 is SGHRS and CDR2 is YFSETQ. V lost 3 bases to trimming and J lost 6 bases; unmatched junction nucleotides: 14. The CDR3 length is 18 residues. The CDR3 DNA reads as TGCGCCAGCAGCTCTAGGACTAGCGGGGCACCTAACCCCGATACGCAGTATTTT. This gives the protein CASSSRTSGAPNPDTQYF.

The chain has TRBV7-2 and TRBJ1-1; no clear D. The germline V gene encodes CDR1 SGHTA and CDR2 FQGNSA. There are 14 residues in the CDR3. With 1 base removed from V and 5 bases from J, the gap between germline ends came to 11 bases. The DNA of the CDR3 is TGTGCCAGCAGCTTAGACTCCACGAGGACTGAAGCTTTCTTT. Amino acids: CASSLDSTRTEAFF.